This T cell receptor (beta chain) was recovered during a study of shared clonotypes between healthy human individuals. The germline V gene has CDR1 SGDLS and CDR2 YYNGEE. V lost 0 bases, J lost 0 bases, and 34 bases lay in between. The CDR3 loop spans 24 amino acids. Broader study findings: The generation probabilities recorded for non-shared clonotypes fell below those of clonotypes shared by all four donors.

Libraries were prepared by immunoSEQ multiplex PCR; TCRdb keeps only in-frame clonotypes and omits some of them. The table includes more than 2 million clones, approximately 92% detected once. Concerning this clone itself: The antigen is not known.

CD45RO-negative, CCR7-selected cells formed the naive CD8 fraction, which excluded terminally differentiated effector memory CD45RA+ cells. The chain has TRBV9 and TRBJ2-1; D tentatively fits TRBD1 or TRBD2 (5 bases each). The sample taken for sequencing was naive CD8+ T cells from PBMCs. This receptor was obtained from a young man in good health. Some clones in this sample may be carry-over from other donors' samples. CDR3 sequence: CASSVARDPSSDSLKGHSYNEQFF. The CDR3 DNA follows: TGTGCCAGCAGCGTAGCTCGGGACCCAAGTTCGGATTCCCTGAAGGGCCACTCCTACAATGAGCAGTTCTTC.